These 8 T cell receptor beta chains came from one sample sequenced in a study of regulatory T cells in long-lasting Graves disease. As to time point: persistent/refractory GD, antithyroid drugs over 5 years with positive TRAb. Researchers made the TCR library from RNA that was extracted from PBMCs. Sequencing libraries for TCR beta were prepared with iRepertoire HTBI primers and Arm-PCR of CDR3 regions. TCRdb reprocessed the multiplex PCR reads via MiXCR and lists one record per CDR3 protein. The table includes around 500,000 distinct CDR3 sequences, less than 25% detected once. The sample here was peripheral blood mononuclear cells (PBMCs), taken when the disease was refractory, from a patient treated with antithyroid drugs. Source of these receptors: a female donor with Graves disease.

The rearrangement joins TRBV6-2 or TRBV6-3 to TRBJ2-1; 9 nucleotides line up with TRBD2. CDR3 length equals 18 residues. Germline trimming cut 2 bases from V and 1 base from J; bases unmatched to any gene: 9. Germline CDR1 and CDR2: MNHEY and SVGEGT. The CDR3 sequence is CASSYRLAGPESYNEQFF. Written as DNA, the CDR3 is TGTGCCAGCAGTTACAGGCTAGCGGGGCCTGAGTCCTACAATGAGCAGTTCTTC.

As regards this clonotype: The DNA is omitted, as the CDR3 cannot be located on it reliably, and the CDR3 follows TCRdb's listing. The chain employs TRBV18 and TRBJ2-7; the table calls TRBD1, which could not be checked here. Germline assignment: CDR1 KGHSH and CDR2 LQKENI. The CDR3 totals 22 residues, both ends included. The CDR3 reads CASSQTSVYFCAIRQGTHEQYF.

This clonotype has at least ten counts. J is TRBJ2-2 and V is TRBV24-1; D is uncertain. Germline V gene sequence: CDR1 KGHDR, CDR2 SFDVKD. V shed 2 bases and J shed 8 bases, with 17 bases lying between them. The CDR3 consists of 16 residues. In DNA form, the CDR3 reads TGTGCCACCAGTGATTCGACCGTCAATTGGGCTGGGGAGCTGTTTTTT. This codes for CATSDSTVNWAGELFF.

This clonotype was recorded many times. The CDR3 nucleotides read TGTGCCAGCAGTTTGACCCATGGACGGATGAACACTGAAGCTTTCTTT. Translated: CASSLTHGRMNTEAFF. The chain employs TRBV28 and TRBJ1-1; no definite D call. The CDR3 runs 16 residues. The V gene's germline CDR1 is MDHEN and CDR2 SYDVKM. With 3 bases removed from V and 0 bases from J, the gap between germline ends came to 14 bases.

Of note for this clonotype: Being one base from a much bigger clone, this may be a read error. The chain links TRBV6-9 to TRBJ2-7; weak D call: TRBD2 (6 bases). V was cut by 3 bases and J by 5 bases, with 17 bases left in between. The germline V gene has CDR1 MNHGY and CDR2 SVAAGI. The CDR3 loop spans 15 amino acids. In DNA, the CDR3 is TGTGCCAGCAGTTACCGGTCGGGGGACGGGAACGAGCAGTACTTC. As protein: CASSYRSGDGNEQYF.

The CDR3 DNA reads as TGTGCCAGCAGCGATACTTCCGGGACAGGGGGACCCGACGGGGCCGGGGAGCTGTTTTTT. Translation gives CASSDTSGTGGPDGAGELFF. The chain carries TRBV7-9 and TRBJ2-2; 11 positions match TRBD1. After removal of 5 bases from V and 6 bases from J, the junction contained 20 bases not matched to a gene. From germline, CDR1 is SEHNR and CDR2 FQNEAQ (reference sequence). This CDR3 is built from 20 residues.

The genes are TRBV5-1 and TRBJ2-3, with a tentative D call TRBD2 (5 bases). The germline CDR1 and CDR2 sequences are SGHRS and YFSETQ. This CDR3 has 12 amino acids. V lost 4 bases to trimming and J lost 7 bases, with 10 bases between them. The CDR3 protein is CASSHGENTQYF. The CDR3 DNA follows: TGCGCCAGCAGCCACGGGGAGAATACGCAGTATTTT.

The V and J genes are TRBV10-3 and TRBJ2-7, with D perhaps TRBD1 (6 bases). V was shortened by 2 bases and J by 6 bases, with 14 bases between the two germline ends. The CDR3 loop spans 14 amino acids. Germline V gene sequence: CDR1 ENHRY, CDR2 SYGVKD. The CDR3 protein is CAISERQQGFEQYF. CDR3 nucleotides: TGTGCCATCAGTGAGCGGCAACAGGGATTCGAGCAGTACTTC.